The source of this T cell receptor (beta chain) is a study of T-cell memory formation after mild COVID-19 (dated by TCRdb to the early 2020s). Regarding the complete study: TCR sequence clusters from the two donors were largely donor specific. Two young, previously healthy adult volunteers made up the cohort, one male and one female. Longitudinal TCRalpha and TCRbeta repertoire sequencing tracked T-cell clones expanding and contracting after mild COVID-19 in a couple of donors. On the study overall, not on this receptor specifically: Clones contracting from day 15 to 85 had balanced CD4/CD8 phenotypes, while a second wave expanding from day 15 to 37 was biased towards CD4+. Some responding clones were detected in pre-infection memory, which suggested that pre-existing cross-reactive memory T cells had joined the SARS-CoV-2 response. Only two mild cases were covered by the study, and larger cohorts that include severe cases with pre-infection samples were considered necessary. SARS-CoV-2 specificity of the second-wave clones peaking on day 37 was not confirmed. Contracting CD4+ clones turned up mainly in the CM and EM memory subsets, whereas EMRA was where CD8+ clones were enriched.

PBMCs were isolated by Ficoll-Paque density gradient centrifugation. This clonotype was seen ten or more times. The antigen this receptor binds is unknown. Base qualities are not recorded, but no much larger clone differs from it by a single base. V is cut by 6 bases and J by 2 bases, and the space between the germline ends is 10 bases. The germline V gene supplies CDR1 ENHRY and CDR2 SYGVKD. The CDR3 sequence holds 14 residues, the cysteine and phenylalanine included. The read is trimmed to its CDR3 DNA, 42 bases read in frame from base 1. Data came from an Illumina NovaSeq 6000. TCRalpha and TCRbeta cDNA libraries were constructed by 5'RACE with constant-segment primers, with sample barcodes and unique molecular identifiers being introduced. RNA was extracted from every sample with Trizol reagent. The libraries were amplified in two PCR steps, and the second step added a second sample barcode and Illumina TruSeq adapters. Libraries were sequenced on an Illumina NovaSeq with 2 x 150 bp paired-end reads. In the source study's methods: Reads were demultiplexed and collapsed into UMI-guided consensus sequences with migec v1.2.7. Using mixcr v2.1.11, UMI consensuses were aligned to TRA and TRB V and J templates and then assembled into clonotypes. A clonotype was counted as expanded or contracted only when both edgeR and NoisET called the clonotype significant, with the noise models trained on biological replicates. edgeR calls used a false discovery rate-adjusted p below 0.01 and a log2 fold-change threshold of 1. As an exploratory analysis of dynamics, max-normalized trajectories of the 1000 most abundant clonotypes were examined with PCA combined with hierarchical clustering. Separately sequenced CD4+ and CD8+ repertoires were used to assign a CD4 or CD8 phenotype to each responding clone. In-frame beta chains were kept once TCRdb had trimmed the public reads at Q25 with fastp and called clones with MiXCR. CDR3 protein sequences are deduplicated, and each keeps its most common genes and DNA. The V and J calls reflect TCRdb's pipeline rather than the authors' work. Recorded for this sample are fewer than 40,000 distinct CDR3 sequences; 7.7% of them occurred a single time. 29% of the sample is in the top ten clones.

The sequencing sample was made of PBMCs or a T cell subset sorted from them (not recorded which). The rearranged chain carries TRBV10-3 and TRBJ2-2, with the D gene uncertain. The source is a man between 18 and 29 years old who had mild COVID-19 (a few samples of this study predate the infection). The sample titles of this study are shuffled in the database, so cell type and time point are left out; the donor was told from shared clones. The sequenced DNA is TGTGCCATCAGCGCGTCGGTTAACACCGGGGAGCTGTTTTTT. The translation is CAISASVNTGELFF.